What follows are 5 T cell receptor beta chains derived from one specimen sequenced in a study of blood T cell repertoires in COVID-19. Produced via immunoSEQ multiplex PCR; TCRdb's table is partial and in-frame only. Of around 42,000 clones in the sample, under 85% are singletons; the top ten hold about 30%. Sequenced: peripheral blood. These TCRs come from an elderly woman with acute or convalescent COVID-19.

The chain is built from TRBV10-3 and TRBJ2-1; 10 bases match TRBD1. V was pared by 10 bases and J by 4 bases, with 10 bases of the junction left unmatched. Germline CDR1 ENHRY, CDR2 SYGVKD. The CDR3 is 15 residues long. CDR3 protein: CATNKPGQGYNEQFF. CDR3 DNA sequence: TGTGCCACCAACAAACCGGGACAGGGGTACAATGAGCAGTTCTTC.

In DNA form, the CDR3 reads TGTGCCAGCAGTACCCCGGGACGGGACTCCGAGCAGTACTTC. Translating gives CASSTPGRDSEQYF. The rearrangement joins TRBV6-5 to TRBJ2-7; tentative D call: TRBD2 (6 bases). Germline CDR1 is MNHEY and CDR2 is SVGAGI. The ends were cut back, 5 bases at V and 6 bases at J, with 17 bases in the middle. The CDR3 consists of 14 residues.

The rearrangement uses TRBV10-3 and TRBJ2-3; 13 bases are shared with TRBD2. The germline gives CDR1 ENHRY, CDR2 SYGVKD. The length of the CDR3 is 15 residues. Trimming took 6 bases from V and 4 from J; bases not matched to a gene: 4. The CDR3 sequence: CAIRVLAGGADTQYF. CDR3 sequence (DNA): TGTGCCATCAGGGTACTAGCGGGAGGGGCAGATACGCAGTATTTT.

V usage is TRBV7-9 and J usage is TRBJ1-2, with no clear D. Germline CDR1 SEHNR, CDR2 FQNEAQ (reference sequence). Trimming cost V 1 base and J 4 bases, with 4 bases left between them. This CDR3 has 12 amino acids. This chain's CDR3 is CASSLDSYGYTF. The CDR3 DNA sequence: TGTGCCAGCAGCTTAGACAGCTATGGCTACACCTTC.

The chain joins TRBV4-3 to TRBJ2-1; 8 bases are shared with TRBD2. The CDR3 is 17 amino acids. The trim removed 8 bases at V and 12 bases at J, leaving 24 bases unmatched. CDR1 is LGHNA, CDR2 YSLEER, per germline. The CDR3 spells CASSHGLGTSPSQGQFF. In DNA form, the CDR3 reads TGCGCCAGCTCACACGGCCTCGGGACTAGTCCCTCGCAGGGGCAGTTCTTC.